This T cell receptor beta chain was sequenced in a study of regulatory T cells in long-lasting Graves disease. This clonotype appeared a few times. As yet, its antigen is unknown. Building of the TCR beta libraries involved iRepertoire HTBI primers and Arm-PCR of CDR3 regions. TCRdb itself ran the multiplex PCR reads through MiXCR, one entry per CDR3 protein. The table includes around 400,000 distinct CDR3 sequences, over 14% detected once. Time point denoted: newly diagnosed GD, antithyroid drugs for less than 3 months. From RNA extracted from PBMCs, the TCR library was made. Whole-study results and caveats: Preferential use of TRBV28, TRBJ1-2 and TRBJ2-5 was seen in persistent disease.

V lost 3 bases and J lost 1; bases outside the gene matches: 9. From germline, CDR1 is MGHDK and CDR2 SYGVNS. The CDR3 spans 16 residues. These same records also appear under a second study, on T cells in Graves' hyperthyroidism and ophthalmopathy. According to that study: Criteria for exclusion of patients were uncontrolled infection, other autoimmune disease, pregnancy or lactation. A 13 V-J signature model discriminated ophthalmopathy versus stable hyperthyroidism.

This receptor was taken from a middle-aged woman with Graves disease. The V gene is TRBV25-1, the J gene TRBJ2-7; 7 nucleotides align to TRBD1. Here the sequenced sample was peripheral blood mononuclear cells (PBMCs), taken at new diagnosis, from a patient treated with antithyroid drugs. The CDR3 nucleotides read TGTGCCAGCAGTGAGGCCTTACAGGGGCCTTCCTACGAGCAGTACTTC. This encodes CASSEALQGPSYEQYF.